This paragraph covers one TCR beta chain sequence. Its antigen is undetermined. Normal lung was sampled as far from the tumour as possible, at least 3 cm. Assay: immunoSEQ multiplex PCR; the TCRdb copy retains only in-frame clones and omits some. This table has thousands of clones, around 67% appearing once. Trimming cost V 1 base and J 5 bases; bases outside gene matches: 10. Germline assignment: CDR1 MGHRA and CDR2 YSYEKL. The CDR3 runs 16 residues. The data originate from a study of immune cell composition in non-small cell lung cancer. Regarding the study as a whole: It was not proven that tumour-reactive clones equal dominant tumour-associated clones. Smoking pack-years did not significantly correlate with tumour TCR-beta clonality. Overall clonality, unlike maximal tumour-associated clone frequency, did not predict TIL reactivity.

The specimen was non-adjacent lung tissue. This clonotype was sampled from a human donor with non-small cell lung cancer. This sequence joins TRBV4-1 and TRBJ2-5; 7 bases match TRBD2. The CDR3 DNA follows: TGCGCCAGCAGCCAAGGACGAGCGGGGACCCGGGAGACCCAGTACTTC. Its translation: CASSQGRAGTRETQYF.